The sequence of this T cell receptor beta chain was determined in a study of T cell repertoires in cytomegalovirus infection. Of note for this clonotype: The antigen is not known.

This CDR3 contains 13 residues. Per germline, CDR1 SGHTA and CDR2 FQGNSA. V lost 5 bases, J lost 8 bases, and 16 bases lay in between. TCRdb redid the calling of the reads with MiXCR, one entry per CDR3 protein. Of 600,000 to 700,000 distinct CDR3 sequences listed, roughly 30% are singletons. J is TRBJ2-7 and V is TRBV7-2; D is ambiguous. The starting material was cultured PBMCs, obtained from culture after CMV antigen stimulation. The TCR was taken from a human donor in good health (CMV status not recorded). Some clones in this sample may be carry-over from other donors' samples. The chain's CDR3 is CASSPEVPSQQYF. For the CDR3, the DNA is TGTGCCAGCAGCCCCGAAGTCCCTAGTCAGCAGTACTTC.